The TCR beta chain described here comes from a study of cytomegalovirus exposure and HLA in healthy donors. Study-level points and caveats: Common viral pathogens seemed to be connected with several of the most significant clusters, according to a later analysis. Later on, a genetic analysis was performed. It linked a missense variant in DCLRE1C with V- and J-gene trimming of TCR beta. There were some public TCRs occurring in many donors, but most TCR sequences were rare.

With 0 bases clipped from V and 7 bases from J, the junction kept 10 bases outside the gene matches. Germline V gene sequence: CDR1 LGHNA, CDR2 YSLEER. This CDR3 has 17 residues. PCR primers comprised 60 Vbeta and 13 Jbeta primers. The method was immunoSEQ multiplex PCR; TCRdb's version includes in-frame clones alone and lacks a portion of them. Of around 140,000 clones in the sample, 55% to 80% are singletons; the top ten hold roughly 2.5%. Turning to this clone: Its antigen is unidentified.

The sequenced sample was PBMCs. The rearrangement links TRBV4-3 to TRBJ2-1, with 9 bases matching TRBD1. The clonotype originates from a middle-aged woman in good health and CMV-seronegative. The CDR3 sequence is CASSQDPPQGAGNEQFF. Here the CDR3 DNA reads TGCGCCAGCAGCCAAGATCCCCCACAGGGGGCTGGGAATGAGCAGTTCTTC.